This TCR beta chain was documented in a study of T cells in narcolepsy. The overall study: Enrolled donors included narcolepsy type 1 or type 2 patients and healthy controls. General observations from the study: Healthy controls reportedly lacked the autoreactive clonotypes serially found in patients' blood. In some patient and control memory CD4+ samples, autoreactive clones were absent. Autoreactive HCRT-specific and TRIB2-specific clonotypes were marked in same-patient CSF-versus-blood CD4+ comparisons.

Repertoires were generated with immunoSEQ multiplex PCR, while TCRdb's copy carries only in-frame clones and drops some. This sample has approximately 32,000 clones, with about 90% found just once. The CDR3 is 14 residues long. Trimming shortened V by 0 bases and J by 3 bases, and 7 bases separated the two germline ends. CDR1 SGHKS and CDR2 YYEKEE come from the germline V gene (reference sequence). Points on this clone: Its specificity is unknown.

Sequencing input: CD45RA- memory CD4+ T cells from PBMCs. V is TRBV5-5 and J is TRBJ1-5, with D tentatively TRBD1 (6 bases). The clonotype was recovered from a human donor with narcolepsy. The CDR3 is CASSLAGANQPQHF. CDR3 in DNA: TGTGCCAGCAGCTTGGCAGGGGCCAATCAGCCCCAGCATTTT.